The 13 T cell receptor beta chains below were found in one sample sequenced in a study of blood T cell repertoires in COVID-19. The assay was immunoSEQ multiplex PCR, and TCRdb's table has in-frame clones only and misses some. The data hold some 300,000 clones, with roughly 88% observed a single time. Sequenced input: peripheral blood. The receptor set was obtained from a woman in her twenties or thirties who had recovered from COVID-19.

The CDR3 loop is CASRGRTGDYNSPLHF. DNA of the CDR3: TGTGCCAGCAGAGGAAGAACAGGTGATTATAATTCACCCCTCCACTTT. The V call is TRBV2, the J call TRBJ1-6; D is possibly TRBD1 (5 bases). Trimming stripped 6 bases from V and 4 bases from J, with 16 bases between. Germline values: CDR1 SNHLY, CDR2 FYNNEI. The CDR3 loop spans 16 amino acids.

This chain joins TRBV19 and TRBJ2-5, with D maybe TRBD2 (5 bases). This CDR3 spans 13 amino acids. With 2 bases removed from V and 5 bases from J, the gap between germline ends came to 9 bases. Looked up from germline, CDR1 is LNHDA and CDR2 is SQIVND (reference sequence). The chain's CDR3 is CASSIPGYETQYF. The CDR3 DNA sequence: TGTGCCAGTAGTATACCGGGGTACGAGACCCAGTACTTC.

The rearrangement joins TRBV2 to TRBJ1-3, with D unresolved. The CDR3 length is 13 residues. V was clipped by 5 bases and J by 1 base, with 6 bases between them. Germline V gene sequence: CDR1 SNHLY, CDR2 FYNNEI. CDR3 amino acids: CASSWESGNTIYF. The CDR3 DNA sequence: TGTGCCAGCAGTTGGGAGTCTGGAAACACCATATATTTT.

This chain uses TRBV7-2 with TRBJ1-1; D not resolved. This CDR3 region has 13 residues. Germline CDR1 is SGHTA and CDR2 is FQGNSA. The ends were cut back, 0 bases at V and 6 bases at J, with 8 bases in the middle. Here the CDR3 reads CASSLARDSEAFF. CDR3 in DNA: TGTGCCAGCAGCTTAGCGCGCGATTCTGAAGCTTTCTTT.

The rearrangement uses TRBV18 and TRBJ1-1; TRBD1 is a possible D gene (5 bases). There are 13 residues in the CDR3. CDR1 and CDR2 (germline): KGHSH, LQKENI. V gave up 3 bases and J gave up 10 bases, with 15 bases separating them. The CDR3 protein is CASSPGPDPLAFF. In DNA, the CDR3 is TGTGCCAGCTCACCGGGGCCGGACCCCTTAGCTTTCTTT.

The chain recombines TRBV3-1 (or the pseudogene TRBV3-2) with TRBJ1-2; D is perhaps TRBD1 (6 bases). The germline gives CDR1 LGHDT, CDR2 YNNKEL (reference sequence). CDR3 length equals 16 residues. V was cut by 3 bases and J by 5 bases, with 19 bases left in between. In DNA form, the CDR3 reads TGTGCCAGCAGCCACGTGGTATTTGACGGACAGTATGGCTACACCTTC. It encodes CASSHVVFDGQYGYTF.

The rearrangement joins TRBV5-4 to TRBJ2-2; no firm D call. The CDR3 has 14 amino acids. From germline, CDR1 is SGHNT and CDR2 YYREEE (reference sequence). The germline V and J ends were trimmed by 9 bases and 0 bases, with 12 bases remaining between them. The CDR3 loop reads CATEQTANTGELFF. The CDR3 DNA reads TGTGCCACTGAACAAACAGCGAACACCGGGGAGCTGTTTTTT.

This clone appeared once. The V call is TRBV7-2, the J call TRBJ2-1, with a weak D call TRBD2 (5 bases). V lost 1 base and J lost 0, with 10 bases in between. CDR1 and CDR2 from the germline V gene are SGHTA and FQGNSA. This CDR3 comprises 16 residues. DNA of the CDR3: TGTGCCAGCAGCTTAGGGTCGGGGAGCTCCTACAATGAGCAGTTCTTC. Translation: CASSLGSGSSYNEQFF.

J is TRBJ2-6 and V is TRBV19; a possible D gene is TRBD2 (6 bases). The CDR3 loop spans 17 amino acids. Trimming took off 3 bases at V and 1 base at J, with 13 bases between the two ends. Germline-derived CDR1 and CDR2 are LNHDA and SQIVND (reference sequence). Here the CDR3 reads CASSIGTGVSGANVLTF. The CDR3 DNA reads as TGTGCCAGTAGTATCGGGACGGGAGTATCTGGGGCCAACGTCCTGACTTTC.

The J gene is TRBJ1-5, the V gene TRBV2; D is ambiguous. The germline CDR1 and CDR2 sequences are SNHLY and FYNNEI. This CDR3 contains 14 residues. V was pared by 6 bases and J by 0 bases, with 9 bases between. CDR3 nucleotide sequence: TGTGCCAGCAGGCAGGAATATAGCAATCAGCCCCAGCATTTT. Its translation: CASRQEYSNQPQHF.

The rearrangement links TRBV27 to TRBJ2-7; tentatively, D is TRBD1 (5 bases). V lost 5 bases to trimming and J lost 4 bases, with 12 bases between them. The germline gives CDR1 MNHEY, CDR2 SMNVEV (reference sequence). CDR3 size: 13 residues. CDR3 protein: CASSIDRGYEQYF. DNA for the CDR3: TGTGCCAGCAGTATAGACAGAGGATACGAGCAGTACTTC.

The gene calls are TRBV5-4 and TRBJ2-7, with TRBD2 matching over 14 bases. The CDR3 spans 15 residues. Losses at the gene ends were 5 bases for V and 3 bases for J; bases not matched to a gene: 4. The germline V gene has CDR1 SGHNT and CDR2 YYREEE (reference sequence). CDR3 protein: CASSRTSGGYYEQYF. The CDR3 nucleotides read TGTGCCAGCAGTAGGACTAGCGGGGGGTACTACGAGCAGTACTTC.

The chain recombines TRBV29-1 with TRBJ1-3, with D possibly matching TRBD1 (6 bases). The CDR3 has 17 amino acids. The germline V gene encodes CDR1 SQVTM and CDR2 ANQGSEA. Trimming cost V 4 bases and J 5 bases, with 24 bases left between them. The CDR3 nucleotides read TGCAGCGTTGCCGAGACAGGCAGGGACCTTTTTAGAAACACCATATATTTT. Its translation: CSVAETGRDLFRNTIYF.